The entry that follows covers one T cell receptor beta chain sequence. Its antigen is still unknown. The record originates from a study of T cell responses to AZD1222 COVID-19 vaccine. Study outcomes and limitations: Spike-specific TCR depth and breadth grew after two AZD1222 doses. The sample set comprised mostly white British donors with more females, and clonal diversity was possibly underestimated. Repertoires were obtained solely post-peak T cell response.

Only in-frame clones appear in the TCRdb table, and some are missing; sequencing was by immunoSEQ multiplex PCR. The sample has around 150,000 clones, 85% to 95% seen once; the top ten hold approximately 0.64%. The CDR3 extends over 14 amino acids. Between the trimmed V and J ends, which lost 2 bases and 2 bases, there was a span of 9 bases. Germline V gives CDR1 MNHEY, CDR2 SMNVEV (reference sequence). The V gene is TRBV27, the J gene TRBJ2-5, with D tentatively TRBD2 (6 bases). Sequencing was performed on peripheral blood, taken on day 0 of AZD1222 vaccination. This receptor was taken from an adult in good health. CDR3 DNA: TGTGCCAGCAGTTTAGCGGCGGGACAAGAGACCCAGTACTTC. Its translation is CASSLAAGQETQYF.